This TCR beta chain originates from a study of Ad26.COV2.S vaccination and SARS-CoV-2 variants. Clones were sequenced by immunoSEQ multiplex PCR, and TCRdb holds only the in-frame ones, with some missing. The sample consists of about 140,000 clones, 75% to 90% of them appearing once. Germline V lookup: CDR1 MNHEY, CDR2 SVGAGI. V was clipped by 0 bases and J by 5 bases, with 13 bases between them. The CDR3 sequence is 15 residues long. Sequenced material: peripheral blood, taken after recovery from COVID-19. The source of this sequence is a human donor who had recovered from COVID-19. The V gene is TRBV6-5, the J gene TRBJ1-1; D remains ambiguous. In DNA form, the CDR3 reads TGTGCCAGCAGTTACTCGTATTCAAGGGCTACTGAAGCTTTCTTT. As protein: CASSYSYSRATEAFF.